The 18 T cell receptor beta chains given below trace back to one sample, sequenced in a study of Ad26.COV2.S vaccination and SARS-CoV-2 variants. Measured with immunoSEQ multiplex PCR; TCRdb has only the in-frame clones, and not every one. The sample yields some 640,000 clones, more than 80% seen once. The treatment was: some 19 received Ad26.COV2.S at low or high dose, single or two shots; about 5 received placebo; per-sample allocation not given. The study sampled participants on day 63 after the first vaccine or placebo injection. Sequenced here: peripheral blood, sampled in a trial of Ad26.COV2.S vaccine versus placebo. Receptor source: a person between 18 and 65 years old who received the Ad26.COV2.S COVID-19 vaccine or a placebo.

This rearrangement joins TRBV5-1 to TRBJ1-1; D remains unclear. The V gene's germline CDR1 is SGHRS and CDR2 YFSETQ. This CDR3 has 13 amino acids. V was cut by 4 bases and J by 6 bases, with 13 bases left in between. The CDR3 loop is CASSGNSGSEAFF. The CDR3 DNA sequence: TGCGCCAGCAGCGGAAACAGTGGTTCTGAAGCTTTCTTT. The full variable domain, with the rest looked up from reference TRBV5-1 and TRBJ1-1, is KAGVTQTPRYLIKTRGQQVTLSCSPISGHRSVSWYQQTPGQGLQFLFEYFSETQRNKGNFPGRFSGRQFSNSRSEMNVSTLELGDSALYLCASSGNSGSEAFFGQGTRLTVV.

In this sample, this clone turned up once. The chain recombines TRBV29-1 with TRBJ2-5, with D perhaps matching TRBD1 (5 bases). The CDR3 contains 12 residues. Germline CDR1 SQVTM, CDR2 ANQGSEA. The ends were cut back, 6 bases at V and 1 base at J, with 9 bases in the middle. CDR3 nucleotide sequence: TGCAGCGTACAGGATAGCCAAGAGACCCAGTACTTC. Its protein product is CSVQDSQETQYF.

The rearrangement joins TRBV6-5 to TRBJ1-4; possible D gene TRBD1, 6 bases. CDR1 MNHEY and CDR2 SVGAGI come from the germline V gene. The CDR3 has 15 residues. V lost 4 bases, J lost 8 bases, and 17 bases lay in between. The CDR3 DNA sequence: TGTGCCAGCAGTTTCGGACAGATCCCCGGGGAAAAACTGTTTTTT. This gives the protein CASSFGQIPGEKLFF.

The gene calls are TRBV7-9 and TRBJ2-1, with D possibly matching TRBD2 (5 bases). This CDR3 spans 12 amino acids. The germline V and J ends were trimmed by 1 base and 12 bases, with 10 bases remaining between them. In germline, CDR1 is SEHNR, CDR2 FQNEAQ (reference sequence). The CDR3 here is CASSLVEVGQFF. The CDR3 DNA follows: TGTGCCAGCAGCTTAGTGGAGGTTGGGCAGTTCTTC.

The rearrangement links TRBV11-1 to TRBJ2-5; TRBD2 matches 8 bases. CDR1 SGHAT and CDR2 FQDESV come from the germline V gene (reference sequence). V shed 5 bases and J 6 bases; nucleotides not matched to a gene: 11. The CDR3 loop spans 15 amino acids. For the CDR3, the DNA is TGTGCCAGCAGCGCCGCCGGGACTAGTTCCCAGACCCAGTACTTC. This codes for CASSAAGTSSQTQYF. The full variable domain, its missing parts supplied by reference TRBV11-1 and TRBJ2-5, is EAEVAQSPRYKITEKSQAVAFWCDPISGHATLYWYRQILGQGPELLVQFQDESVVDDSQLPKDRFSAERLKGVDSTLKIQPAELGDSAMYLCASSAAGTSSQTQYFGPGTRLLVL.

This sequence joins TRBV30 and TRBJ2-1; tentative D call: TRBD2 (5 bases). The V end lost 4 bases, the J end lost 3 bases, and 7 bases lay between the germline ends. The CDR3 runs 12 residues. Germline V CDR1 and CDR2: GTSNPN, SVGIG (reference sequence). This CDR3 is CAWTEGYNEQFF. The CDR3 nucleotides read TGTGCCTGGACCGAGGGCTACAATGAGCAGTTCTTC.

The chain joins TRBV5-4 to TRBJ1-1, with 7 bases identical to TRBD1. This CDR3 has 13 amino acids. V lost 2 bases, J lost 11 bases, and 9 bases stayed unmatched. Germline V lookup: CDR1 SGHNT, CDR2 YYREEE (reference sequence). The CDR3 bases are TGTGCCAGCAGCTTCCTAGTGACAGGGAAGGCTTTCTTT. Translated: CASSFLVTGKAFF.

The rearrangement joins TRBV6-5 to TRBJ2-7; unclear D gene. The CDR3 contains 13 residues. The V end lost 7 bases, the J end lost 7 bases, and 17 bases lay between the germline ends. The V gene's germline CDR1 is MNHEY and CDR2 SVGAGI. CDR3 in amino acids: CASKGTALGEQYF. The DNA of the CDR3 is TGTGCCAGCAAGGGAACAGCGCTTGGGGAGCAGTACTTC.

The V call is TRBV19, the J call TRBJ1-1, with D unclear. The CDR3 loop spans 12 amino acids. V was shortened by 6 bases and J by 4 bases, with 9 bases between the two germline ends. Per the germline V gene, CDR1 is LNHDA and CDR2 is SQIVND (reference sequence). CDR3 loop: CASRQWATEAFF. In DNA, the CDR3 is TGTGCCAGTAGACAATGGGCCACTGAAGCTTTCTTT.

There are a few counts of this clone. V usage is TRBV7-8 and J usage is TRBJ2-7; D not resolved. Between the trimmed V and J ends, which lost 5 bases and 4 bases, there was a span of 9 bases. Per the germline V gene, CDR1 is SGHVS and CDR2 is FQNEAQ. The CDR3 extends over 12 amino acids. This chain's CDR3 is CASSLSRYEQYF. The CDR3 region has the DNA TGTGCCAGCAGCCTCAGTCGGTACGAGCAGTACTTC.

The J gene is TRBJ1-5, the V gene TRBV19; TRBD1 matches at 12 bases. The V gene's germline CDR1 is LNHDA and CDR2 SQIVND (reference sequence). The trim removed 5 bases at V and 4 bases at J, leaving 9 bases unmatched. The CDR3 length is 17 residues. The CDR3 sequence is CASSVTRDRGPNQPQHF. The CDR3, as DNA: TGTGCCAGTAGTGTAACCCGGGACAGGGGGCCTAATCAGCCCCAGCATTTT.

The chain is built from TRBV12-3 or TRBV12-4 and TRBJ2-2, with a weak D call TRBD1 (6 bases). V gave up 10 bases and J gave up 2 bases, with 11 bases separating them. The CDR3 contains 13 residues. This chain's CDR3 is CANPDSNTGELFF. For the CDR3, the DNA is TGTGCCAACCCGGACAGTAACACCGGGGAGCTGTTTTTT.

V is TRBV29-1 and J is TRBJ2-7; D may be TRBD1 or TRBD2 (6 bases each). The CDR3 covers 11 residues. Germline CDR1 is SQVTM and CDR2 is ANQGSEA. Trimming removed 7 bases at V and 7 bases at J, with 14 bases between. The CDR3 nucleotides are TGCAGCGGCGGGACAATACGAGAGCAGTACTTC. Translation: CSGGTIREQYF.

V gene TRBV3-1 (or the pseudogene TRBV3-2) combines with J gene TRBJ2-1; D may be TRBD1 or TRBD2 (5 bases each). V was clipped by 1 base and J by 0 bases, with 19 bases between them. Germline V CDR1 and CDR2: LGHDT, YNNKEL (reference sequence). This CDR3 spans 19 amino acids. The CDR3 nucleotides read TGTGCCAGCAGCCAAGGCCCCACGGAGCGAGGGGCCTCCTACAATGAGCAGTTCTTC. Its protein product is CASSQGPTERGASYNEQFF.

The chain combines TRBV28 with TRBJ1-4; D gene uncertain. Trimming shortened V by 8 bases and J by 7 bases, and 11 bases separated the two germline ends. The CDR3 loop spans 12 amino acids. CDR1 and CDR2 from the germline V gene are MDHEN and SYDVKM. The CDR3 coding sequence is TGTGCCAGCCTTGGCCCTGGTGAAAAACTGTTTTTT. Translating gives CASLGPGEKLFF.

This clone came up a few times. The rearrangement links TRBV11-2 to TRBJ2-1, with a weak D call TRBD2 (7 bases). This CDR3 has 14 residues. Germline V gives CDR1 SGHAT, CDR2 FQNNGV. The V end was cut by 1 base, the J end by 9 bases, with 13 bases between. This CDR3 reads CASSLGGGRVEQFF. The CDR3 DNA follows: TGTGCCAGCAGCTTAGGGGGGGGGCGGGTTGAGCAGTTCTTC.

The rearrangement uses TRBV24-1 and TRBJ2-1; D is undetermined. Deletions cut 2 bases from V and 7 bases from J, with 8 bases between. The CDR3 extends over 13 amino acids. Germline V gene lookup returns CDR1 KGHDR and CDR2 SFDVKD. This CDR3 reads CATSDWQSNEQFF. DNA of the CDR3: TGTGCCACCAGTGATTGGCAGTCTAATGAGCAGTTCTTC.

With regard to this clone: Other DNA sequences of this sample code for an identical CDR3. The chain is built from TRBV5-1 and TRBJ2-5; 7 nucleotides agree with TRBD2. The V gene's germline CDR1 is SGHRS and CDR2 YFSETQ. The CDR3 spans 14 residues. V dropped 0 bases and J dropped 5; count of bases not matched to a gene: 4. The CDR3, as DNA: TGCGCCAGCAGCTTGGGTCAGGGAGGGGAGACCCAGTACTTC. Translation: CASSLGQGGETQYF.